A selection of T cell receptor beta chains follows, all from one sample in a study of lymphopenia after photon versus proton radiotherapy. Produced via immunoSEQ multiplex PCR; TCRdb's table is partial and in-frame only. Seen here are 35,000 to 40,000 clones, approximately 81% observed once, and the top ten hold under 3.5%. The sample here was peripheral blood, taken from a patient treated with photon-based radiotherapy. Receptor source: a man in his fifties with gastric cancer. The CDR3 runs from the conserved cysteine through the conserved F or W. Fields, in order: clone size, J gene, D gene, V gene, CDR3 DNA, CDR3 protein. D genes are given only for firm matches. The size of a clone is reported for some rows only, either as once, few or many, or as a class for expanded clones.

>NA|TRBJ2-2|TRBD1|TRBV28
TGTGCCGGCCGACCCGGGACAGGAAAAACGAACACCGGGGAGCTGTTTTTT
CAGRPGTGKTNTGELFF
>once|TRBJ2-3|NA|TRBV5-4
TGTGCCAGCAGCTTGGGAGGAGAAGGTGCTACGCAGTATTTT
CASSLGGEGATQYF
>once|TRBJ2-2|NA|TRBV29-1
TGCAGCGTGCGGGGAAGCGCCGGGGAGCTGTTTTTT
CSVRGSAGELFF
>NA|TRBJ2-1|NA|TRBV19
TGTGCCAGTAGTATCGAACAGGGTTATAAGAATGAGCAGTTCTTC
CASSIEQGYKNEQFF
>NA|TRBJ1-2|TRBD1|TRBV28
TGTGCCAGCAGTTTGACCCAGGGGGTCTATGGCTACACCTTC
CASSLTQGVYGYTF
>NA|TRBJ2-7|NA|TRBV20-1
TGCAGTGCTAGTGTGGGCACCGAGCAGTACTTC
CSASVGTEQYF
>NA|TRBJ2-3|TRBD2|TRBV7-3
TGTGCCAGCAGCTTAAAGGCGGGAGGGCGGGATACGCAGTATTTT
CASSLKAGGRDTQYF
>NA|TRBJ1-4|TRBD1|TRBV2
TGTGCCAGCGGGGATGACAGGGGTTTTGAAAAACTGTTTTTT
CASGDDRGFEKLFF
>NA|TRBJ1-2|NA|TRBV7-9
TGTGCCAGCAGCTTAGAGGGACGGACATGGGGGGCTTCCTATGGCTACACCTTC
CASSLEGRTWGASYGYTF
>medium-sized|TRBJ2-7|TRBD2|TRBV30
TGTGCCTGGAGCCCCGCCCCAAGACTAGCGGCTACCTACGAGCAGTACTTC
CAWSPAPRLAATYEQYF
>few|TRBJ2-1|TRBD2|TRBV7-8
TGTGCCAGCAGCTTTCTCGCGACTAGCCGGAAATTGGTGAATGAGCAGTTCTTC
CASSFLATSRKLVNEQFF
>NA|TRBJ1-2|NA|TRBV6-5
TGTGCCAGCAGTTACTTGGGCTATGGCTACACCTTC
CASSYLGYGYTF
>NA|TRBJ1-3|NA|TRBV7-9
TGTGCCAGCAGCCCAACCAAACCCGACACGGACTGGGGGCCTAACACCATATATTTT
CASSPTKPDTDWGPNTIYF
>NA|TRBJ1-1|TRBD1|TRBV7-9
TGTGCCAGCAGCTTAGCCCAGGGGGGCGACACTGAAGCTTTCTTT
CASSLAQGGDTEAFF
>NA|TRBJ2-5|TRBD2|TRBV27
TGTGCCAGCAGTTTATCGGCTAGCGGGAGGGCCGGAGAGACCCAGTACTTC
CASSLSASGRAGETQYF
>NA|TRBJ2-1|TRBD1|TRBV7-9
TGTGCCAGCAGCTCGCTCCGGGACAGGGGAGAAAATGAGCAGTTCTTC
CASSSLRDRGENEQFF
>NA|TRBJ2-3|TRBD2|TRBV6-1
TGTGCCAGCATGGGACTAGCAAAAGATACGCAGTATTTT
CASMGLAKDTQYF
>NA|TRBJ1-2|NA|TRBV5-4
TGTGCCAGCAGCTTAGGGTTTTCAAACTATGGCTACACCTTC
CASSLGFSNYGYTF
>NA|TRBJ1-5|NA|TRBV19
TGTGCCAGTAGTCGCGCATGGGCAGGGAAAAATCAGCCCCAGCATTTT
CASSRAWAGKNQPQHF
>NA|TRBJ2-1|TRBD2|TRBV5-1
TGCGCCAGCAGCTTCAGCGGGAGCAGGGATGAGCAGTTCTTC
CASSFSGSRDEQFF
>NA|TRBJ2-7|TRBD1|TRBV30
TGTGCCTGGGGACCCGGGACAGAGACCTACGAGCAGTACTTC
CAWGPGTETYEQYF
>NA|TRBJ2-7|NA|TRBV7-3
TGTGCCAGCAGCGAACAGGGACCCCCCTACGAGCAGTACTTC
CASSEQGPPYEQYF
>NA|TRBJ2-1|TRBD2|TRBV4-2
TGTGCCAGCAGCCAAAATGAGGGACTAGCGGGAGTCGATGAGCAGTTCTTC
CASSQNEGLAGVDEQFF
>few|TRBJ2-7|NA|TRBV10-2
TGCGCCAGCAGTGACCTCCCGGACAGTGCCTACGAGCAGTACTTC
CASSDLPDSAYEQYF
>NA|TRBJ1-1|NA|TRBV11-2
TGTGCCAGCAGCTTAGCAGGGACCACTGAAGCTTTCTTT
CASSLAGTTEAFF
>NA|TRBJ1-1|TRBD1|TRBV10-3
TGTGCCATCAGTGAACAGGGGGCGGCGGACACTGAAGCTTTCTTT
CAISEQGAADTEAFF
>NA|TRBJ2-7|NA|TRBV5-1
TGCGCCAGCAGCTTGGTAGGGACTGCCTACGAGCAGTACTTC
CASSLVGTAYEQYF
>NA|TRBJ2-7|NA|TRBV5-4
TGCGCCAGCAGCCGGGACGGCGCGGGACAGTATAACGAGCAGTACTTC
CASSRDGAGQYNEQYF
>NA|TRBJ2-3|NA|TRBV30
TGTGCCTGGAGTGAGGGAACCCCTACGCAGTATTTT
CAWSEGTPTQYF
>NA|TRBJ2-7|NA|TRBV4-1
TGCGCCAGCAGCCAAGGACCAGCCTACGAGCAGTACTTC
CASSQGPAYEQYF
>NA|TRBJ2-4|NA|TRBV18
TGTGCCAGCTCACCACCGAACCTCAGGAGGGCCAAAAACATTCAGTACTTC
CASSPPNLRRAKNIQYF
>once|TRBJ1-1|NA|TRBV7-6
TGTGCCAGCAGCTCAGGAGGTCTCAGAGGCAGGGGTGAAGCTTTCTTT
CASSSGGLRGRGEAFF
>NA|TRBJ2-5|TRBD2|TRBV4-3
TGCGCCAGCAGCCAAGAGACTAGCGGGAGTTCCCAGTACTTC
CASSQETSGSSQYF
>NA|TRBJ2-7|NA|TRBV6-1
TGTGCCAGCAGTGAAACGCAGATGGCCTCATACTTC
CASSETQMASYF
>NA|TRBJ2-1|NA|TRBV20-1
TGCAGTGCTAGTAGCCATGAGCAGTTCTTC
CSASSHEQFF
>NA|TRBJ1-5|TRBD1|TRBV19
TGTGCCAGTAGTGGGACAGTGGGTCAGCCCCAGCATTTT
CASSGTVGQPQHF
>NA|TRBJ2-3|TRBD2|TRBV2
TGTGCCAGTGGTGGACTAGCGGGACCGAGGGATACGCAGTATTTT
CASGGLAGPRDTQYF
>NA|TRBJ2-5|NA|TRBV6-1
TGTGCCAGCAGGGGGAACCGGGAGACCCAGTACTTC
CASRGNRETQYF
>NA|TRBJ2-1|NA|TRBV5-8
TGTGCCAGCAGCTTGGAGTCAGGCTGGCGGGAGCAGTTCTTC
CASSLESGWREQFF
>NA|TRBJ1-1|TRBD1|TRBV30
TGTGCCGGACAGGAGAACACTGAAGCTTTCTTT
CAGQENTEAFF
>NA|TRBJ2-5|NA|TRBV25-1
TGTGCCAGCAGTACCCCGACAGGGAGGGAGACCCAGTACTTC
CASSTPTGRETQYF
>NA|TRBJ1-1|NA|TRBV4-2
TGTGCCAGCAGCCGACAAGAGGAACAGATGAACACTGAAGCTTTCTTT
CASSRQEEQMNTEAFF
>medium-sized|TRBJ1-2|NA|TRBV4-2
TGTGCCAGCAGCCAAGTGGGCGGAGCGGACTATGGCTACACCTTC
CASSQVGGADYGYTF
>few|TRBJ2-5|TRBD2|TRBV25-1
TGTGCCAGCAGTGAATCCTCGGGACTAGCGGGCCTCCAAGAGACCCAGTACTTC
CASSESSGLAGLQETQYF
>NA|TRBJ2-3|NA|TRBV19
TGTGCCAGTATTCGGGGGGCAGGGAGCACAGATACGCAGTATTTT
CASIRGAGSTDTQYF
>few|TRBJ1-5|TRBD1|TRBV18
TGTGCCAGCTCAAATGGACAGGGAGATCAGCCCCAGCATTTT
CASSNGQGDQPQHF
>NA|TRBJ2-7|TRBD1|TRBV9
TGTGCCAGCAGCGGAAGGGACAGGAACTCCTACGAGCAGTACTTC
CASSGRDRNSYEQYF
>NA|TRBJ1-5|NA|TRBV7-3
TGTGCCAGCAGCTCCTCTAGGAGGGAGCCCCAGCATTTT
CASSSSRREPQHF
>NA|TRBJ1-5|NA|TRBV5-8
TGTGCCAGCAGCAGTTACAGAAGCAATCAGCCCCAGCATTTT
CASSSYRSNQPQHF
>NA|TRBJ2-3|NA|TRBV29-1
TGCAGCGTTGATGGGGATCAGGTGGGGAGTCGGGAGAAGGGCACAGATACGCAGTATTTT
CSVDGDQVGSREKGTDTQYF
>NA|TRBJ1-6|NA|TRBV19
TGTGCCAGTAGTACCCTAGGGGGCTATAATTCACCCCTCCACTTT
CASSTLGGYNSPLHF
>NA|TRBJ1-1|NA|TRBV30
TGTGCCTGGAGTCCGCCAGGTAGCATGAACACTGAAGCTTTCTTT
CAWSPPGSMNTEAFF
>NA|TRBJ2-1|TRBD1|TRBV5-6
TGTGCCAGCAGCTTGCTATACAGGGGAAGGGATGAGCAGTTCTTC
CASSLLYRGRDEQFF
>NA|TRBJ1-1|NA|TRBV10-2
TGCGCCAGCAGGGGGGGGGTTGTGACTGAAGCTTTCTTT
CASRGGVVTEAFF